These 2 T cell receptor beta chains were sequenced from one sample in a study of blood T cell repertoires in COVID-19. Assay used: immunoSEQ multiplex PCR; TCRdb lists only in-frame clones, some missing. Of 470,000 or so clones in the sample, around 89% are singletons; the top ten hold 4% to 5.5%. The sequenced sample was peripheral blood. Every receptor here comes from a woman aged 25-40 years with acute or convalescent COVID-19.

This sequence joins TRBV6-5 and TRBJ2-7, with 8 positions matching TRBD2. The J segment lost 2 bases and the V segment lost 8 bases, leaving 8 bases of the junction unmatched. CDR1 is MNHEY, CDR2 SVGAGI, per germline. The CDR3 is 14 amino acids. In nucleotides, the CDR3 is TGTGCCAGCTACCGGGGCGGGGGGCCCTACGAGCAGTACTTC. Protein: CASYRGGGPYEQYF.

The V call is TRBV12-1, the J call TRBJ2-2; the table's D call, TRBD2, was not checked against the DNA. TRBV12-1 is classified as a pseudogene. CDR3 size: 16 residues. CDR3 in amino acids: CASSFPVHPNTGELFF. DNA for the CDR3: TGTGCCAGCAGCTTTCCGGTCCACCCTAACACCGGGGAGCTGTTTTTT.